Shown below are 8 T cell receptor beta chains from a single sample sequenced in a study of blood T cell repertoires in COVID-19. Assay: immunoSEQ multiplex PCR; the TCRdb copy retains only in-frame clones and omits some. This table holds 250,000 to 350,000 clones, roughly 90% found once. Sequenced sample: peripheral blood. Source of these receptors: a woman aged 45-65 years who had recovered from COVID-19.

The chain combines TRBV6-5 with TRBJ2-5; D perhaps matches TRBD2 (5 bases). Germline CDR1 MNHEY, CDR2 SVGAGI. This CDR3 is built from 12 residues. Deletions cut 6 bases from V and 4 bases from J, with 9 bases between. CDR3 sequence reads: CASSARGETQYF. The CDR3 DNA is TGTGCCAGCAGCGCCCGGGGAGAGACCCAGTACTTC.

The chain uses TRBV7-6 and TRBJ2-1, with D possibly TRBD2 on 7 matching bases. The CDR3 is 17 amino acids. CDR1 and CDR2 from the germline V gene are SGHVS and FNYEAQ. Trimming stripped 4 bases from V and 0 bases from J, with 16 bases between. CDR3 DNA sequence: TGTGCCAGCAGCTCGATTCGCCGGGGGGCCTCCTACAATGAGCAGTTCTTC. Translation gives CASSSIRRGASYNEQFF.

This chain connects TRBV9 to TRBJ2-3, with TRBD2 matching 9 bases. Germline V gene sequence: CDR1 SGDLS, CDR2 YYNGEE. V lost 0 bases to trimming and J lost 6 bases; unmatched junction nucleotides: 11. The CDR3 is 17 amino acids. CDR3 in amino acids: CASSVDPSGAVSDTQYF. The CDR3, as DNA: TGTGCCAGCAGCGTAGACCCTAGCGGGGCCGTCTCGGATACGCAGTATTTT.

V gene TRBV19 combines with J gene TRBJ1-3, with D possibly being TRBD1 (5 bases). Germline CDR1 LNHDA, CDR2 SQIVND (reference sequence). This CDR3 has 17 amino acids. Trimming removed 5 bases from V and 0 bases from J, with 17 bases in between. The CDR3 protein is CASSLLPGLHSGNTIYF. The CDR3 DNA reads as TGTGCCAGTAGTCTCCTCCCGGGACTGCACTCTGGAAACACCATATATTTT. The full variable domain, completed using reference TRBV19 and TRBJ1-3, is DGGITQSPKYLFRKEGQNVTLSCEQNLNHDAMYWYRQDPGQGLRLIYYSQIVNDFQKGDIAEGYSVSREKKESFPLTVTSAQKNPTAFYLCASSLLPGLHSGNTIYFGEGSWLTVV.

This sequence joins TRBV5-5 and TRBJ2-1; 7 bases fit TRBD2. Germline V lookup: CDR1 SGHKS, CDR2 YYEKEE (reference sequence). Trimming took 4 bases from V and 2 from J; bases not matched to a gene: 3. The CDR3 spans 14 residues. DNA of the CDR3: TGTGCCAGCAGCCCACGGGGGGCCTACAATGAGCAGTTCTTC. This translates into CASSPRGAYNEQFF.

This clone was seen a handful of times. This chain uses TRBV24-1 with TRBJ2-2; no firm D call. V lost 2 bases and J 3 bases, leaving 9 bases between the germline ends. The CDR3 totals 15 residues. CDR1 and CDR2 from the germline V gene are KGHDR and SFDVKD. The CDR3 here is CATSDSPPYTGELFF. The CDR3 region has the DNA TGTGCCACCAGTGATTCCCCTCCCTACACCGGGGAGCTGTTTTTT.

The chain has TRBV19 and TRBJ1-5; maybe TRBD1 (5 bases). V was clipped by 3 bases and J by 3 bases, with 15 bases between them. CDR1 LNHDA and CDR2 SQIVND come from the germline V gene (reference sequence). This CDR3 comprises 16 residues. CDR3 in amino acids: CASSIGQGRSNQPQHF. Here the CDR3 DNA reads TGTGCCAGTAGTATTGGGCAGGGTAGATCCAATCAGCCCCAGCATTTT. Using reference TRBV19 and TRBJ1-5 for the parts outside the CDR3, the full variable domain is DGGITQSPKYLFRKEGQNVTLSCEQNLNHDAMYWYRQDPGQGLRLIYYSQIVNDFQKGDIAEGYSVSREKKESFPLTVTSAQKNPTAFYLCASSIGQGRSNQPQHFGDGTRLSIL.

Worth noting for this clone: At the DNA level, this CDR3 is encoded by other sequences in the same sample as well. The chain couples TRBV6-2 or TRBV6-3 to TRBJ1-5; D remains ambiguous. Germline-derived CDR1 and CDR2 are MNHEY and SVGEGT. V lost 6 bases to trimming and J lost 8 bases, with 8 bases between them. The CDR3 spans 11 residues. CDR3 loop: CASSFPEPQHF. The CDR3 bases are TGTGCCAGCAGCTTCCCAGAGCCCCAGCATTTT.